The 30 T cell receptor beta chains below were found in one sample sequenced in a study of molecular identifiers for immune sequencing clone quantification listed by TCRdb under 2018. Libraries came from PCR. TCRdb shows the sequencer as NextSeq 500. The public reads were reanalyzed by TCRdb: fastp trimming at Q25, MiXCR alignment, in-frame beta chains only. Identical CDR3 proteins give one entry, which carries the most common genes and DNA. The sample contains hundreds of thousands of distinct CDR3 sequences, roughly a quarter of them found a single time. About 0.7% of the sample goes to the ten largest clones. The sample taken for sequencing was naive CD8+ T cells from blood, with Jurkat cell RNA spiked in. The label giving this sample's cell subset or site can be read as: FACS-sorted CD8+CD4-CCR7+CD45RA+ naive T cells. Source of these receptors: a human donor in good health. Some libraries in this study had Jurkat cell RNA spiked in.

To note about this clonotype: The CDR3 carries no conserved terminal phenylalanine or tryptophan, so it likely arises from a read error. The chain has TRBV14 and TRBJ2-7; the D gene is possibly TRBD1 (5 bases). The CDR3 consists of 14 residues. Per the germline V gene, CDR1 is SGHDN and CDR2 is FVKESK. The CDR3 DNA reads TGTGCCAACAGCCATTTAGCAGGGCTAGTCGAGCAGTACCTC. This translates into CANSHLAGLVEQYL.

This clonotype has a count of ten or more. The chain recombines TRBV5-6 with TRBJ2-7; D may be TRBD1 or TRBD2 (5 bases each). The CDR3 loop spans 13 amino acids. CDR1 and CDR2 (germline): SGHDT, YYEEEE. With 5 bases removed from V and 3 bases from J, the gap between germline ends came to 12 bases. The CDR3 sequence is CASSLAGSYEQYF. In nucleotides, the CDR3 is TGTGCCAGCAGTTTAGCAGGGAGCTACGAGCAGTACTTC.

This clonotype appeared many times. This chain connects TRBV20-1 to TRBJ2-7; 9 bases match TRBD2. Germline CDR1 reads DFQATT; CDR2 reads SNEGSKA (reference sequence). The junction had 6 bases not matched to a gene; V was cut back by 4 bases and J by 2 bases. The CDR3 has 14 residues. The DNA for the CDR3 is TGCAGTGCTATAACGCTAGCGGGGACCTACGAGCAGTACTTC. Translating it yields CSAITLAGTYEQYF.

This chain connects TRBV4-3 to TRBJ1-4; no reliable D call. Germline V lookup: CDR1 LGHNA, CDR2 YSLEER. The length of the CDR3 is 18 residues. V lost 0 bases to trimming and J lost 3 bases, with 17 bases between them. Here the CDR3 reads CASSQDWVSERPNEKLFF. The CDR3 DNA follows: TGCGCCAGCAGCCAAGATTGGGTTTCGGAGAGGCCTAATGAAAAACTGTTTTTT.

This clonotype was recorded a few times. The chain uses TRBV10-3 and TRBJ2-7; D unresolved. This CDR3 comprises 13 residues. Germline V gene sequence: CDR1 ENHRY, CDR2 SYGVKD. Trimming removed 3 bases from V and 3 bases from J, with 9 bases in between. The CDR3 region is CAISDLANYEQYF. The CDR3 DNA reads TGTGCCATCAGTGATTTGGCTAACTACGAGCAGTACTTC.

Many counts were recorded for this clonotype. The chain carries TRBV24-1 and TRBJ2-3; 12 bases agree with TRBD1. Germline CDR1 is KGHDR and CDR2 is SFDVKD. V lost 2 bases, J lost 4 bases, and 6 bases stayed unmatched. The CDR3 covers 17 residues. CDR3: CATSDYPGQGAADTQYF. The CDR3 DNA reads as TGTGCCACCAGTGATTACCCGGGACAGGGGGCGGCAGATACGCAGTATTTT.

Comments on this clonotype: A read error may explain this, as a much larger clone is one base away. The CDR3 is CCVMTGVGNTIYF. The DNA for the CDR3 is TGCTGCGTGATGACAGGGGTCGGAAACACCATATATTTT. V and J are TRBV29-1 and TRBJ1-3, with 8 bases aligning to TRBD1. The length of the CDR3 is 13 residues. Germline V CDR1 and CDR2: SQVTM, ANQGSEA. The variable domain in full, with the rest retrieved from reference TRBV29-1 and TRBJ1-3, is SAVISQKPSRDICQRGTSLTIQCQVDSQVTMMFWYRQQPGQSLTLIATANQGSEATYESGFVIDKFPISRPNLTFSTLTVSNMSPEDSSIYLCCVMTGVGNTIYFGEGSWLTVV.

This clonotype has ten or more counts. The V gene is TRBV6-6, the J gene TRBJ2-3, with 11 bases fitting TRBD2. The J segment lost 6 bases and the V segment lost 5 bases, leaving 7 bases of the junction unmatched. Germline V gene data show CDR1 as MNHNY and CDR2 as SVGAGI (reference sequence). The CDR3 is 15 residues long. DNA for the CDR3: TGTGCCAGCAGTCCTAGCGGGGGGCCAGCCGATACGCAGTATTTT. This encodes CASSPSGGPADTQYF.

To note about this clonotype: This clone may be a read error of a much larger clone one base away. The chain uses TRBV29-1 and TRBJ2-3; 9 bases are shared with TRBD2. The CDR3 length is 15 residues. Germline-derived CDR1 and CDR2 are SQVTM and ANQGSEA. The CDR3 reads CSVVGGGAGTGTQYF. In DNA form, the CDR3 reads TGCAGCGTTGTCGGCGGGGGGGCCGGCACAGGTACGCAGTATTTT.

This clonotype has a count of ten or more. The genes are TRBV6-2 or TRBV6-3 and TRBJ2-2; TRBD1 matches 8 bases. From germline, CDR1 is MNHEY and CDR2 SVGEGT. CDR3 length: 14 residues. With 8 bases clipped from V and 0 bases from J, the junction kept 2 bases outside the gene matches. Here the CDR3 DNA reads TGTGCCAGCGGGACAGGTTCGAACACCGGGGAGCTGTTTTTT. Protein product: CASGTGSNTGELFF.

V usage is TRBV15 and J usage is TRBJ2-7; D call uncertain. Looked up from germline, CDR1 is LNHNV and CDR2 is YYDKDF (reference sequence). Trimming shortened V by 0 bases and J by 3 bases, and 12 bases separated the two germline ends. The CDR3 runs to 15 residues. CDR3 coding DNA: TGTGCCACCAGCAGAGATATCACCCCCGTCTACGAGCAGTACTTC. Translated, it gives CATSRDITPVYEQYF.

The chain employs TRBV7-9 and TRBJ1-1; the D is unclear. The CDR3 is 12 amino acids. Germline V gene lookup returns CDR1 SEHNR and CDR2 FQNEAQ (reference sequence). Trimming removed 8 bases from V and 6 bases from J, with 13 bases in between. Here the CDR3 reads CASRSSYPEAFF. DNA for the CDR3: TGTGCCAGCCGCTCCTCCTATCCTGAAGCTTTCTTT.

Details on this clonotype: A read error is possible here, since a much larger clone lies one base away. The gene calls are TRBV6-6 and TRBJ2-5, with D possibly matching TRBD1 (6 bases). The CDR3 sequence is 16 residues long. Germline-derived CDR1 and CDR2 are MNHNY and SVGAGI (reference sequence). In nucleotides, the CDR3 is TGTGCCGGCAGTTACTACGGACAGATCGACCAAGAGACCCAGTACTTC. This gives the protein CAGSYYGQIDQETQYF.

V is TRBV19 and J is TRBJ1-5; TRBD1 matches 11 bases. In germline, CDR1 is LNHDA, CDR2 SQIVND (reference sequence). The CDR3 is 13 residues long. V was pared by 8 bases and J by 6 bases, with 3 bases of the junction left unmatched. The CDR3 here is CASWTGGFQPQHF. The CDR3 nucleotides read TGTGCCAGTTGGACAGGGGGCTTTCAGCCCCAGCATTTT.

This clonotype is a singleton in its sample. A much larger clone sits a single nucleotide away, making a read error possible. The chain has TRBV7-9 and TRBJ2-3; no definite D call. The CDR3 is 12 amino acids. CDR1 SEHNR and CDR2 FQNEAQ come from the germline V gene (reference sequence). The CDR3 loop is CANSPVSDTQYF. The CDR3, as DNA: TGTGCCAACAGCCCCGTGTCAGATACGCAGTATTTT. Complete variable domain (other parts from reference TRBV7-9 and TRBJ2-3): DTGVSQNPRHKITKRGQNVTFRCDPISEHNRLYWYRQTLGQGPEFLTYFQNEAQLEKSRLLSDRFSAERPKGSFSTLEIQRTEQGDSAMYLCANSPVSDTQYFGPGTRLTVL.

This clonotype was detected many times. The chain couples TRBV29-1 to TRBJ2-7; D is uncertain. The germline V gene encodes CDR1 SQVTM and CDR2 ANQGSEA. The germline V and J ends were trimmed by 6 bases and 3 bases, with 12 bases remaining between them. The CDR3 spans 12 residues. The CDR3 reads CSVRAEYYEQYF. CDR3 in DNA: TGCAGCGTCCGGGCGGAATACTACGAGCAGTACTTC.

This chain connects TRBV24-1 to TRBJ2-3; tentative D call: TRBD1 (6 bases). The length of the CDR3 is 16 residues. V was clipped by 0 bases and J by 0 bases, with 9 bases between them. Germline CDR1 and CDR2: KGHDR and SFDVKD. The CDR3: CATSDLKDSSTDTQYF. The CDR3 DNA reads TGTGCCACCAGTGATTTGAAGGACAGCAGCACAGATACGCAGTATTTT.

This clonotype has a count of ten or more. The CDR3 is CSVEDVRQGDYGYTF. The CDR3 nucleotides are TGCAGCGTTGAAGATGTGAGACAGGGTGACTATGGCTACACCTTC. The gene calls are TRBV29-1 and TRBJ1-2; 7 bases match TRBD1. Germline lookup yields CDR1 SQVTM and CDR2 ANQGSEA. V dropped 0 bases and J dropped 3; count of bases not matched to a gene: 7. The CDR3 has 15 amino acids.

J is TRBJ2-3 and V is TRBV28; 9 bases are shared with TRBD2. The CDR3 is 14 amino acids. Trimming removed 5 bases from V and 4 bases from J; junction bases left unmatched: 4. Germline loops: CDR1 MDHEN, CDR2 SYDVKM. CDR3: CASSNRLAADTQYF. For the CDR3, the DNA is TGTGCCAGCAGTAATCGACTAGCGGCAGATACGCAGTATTTT.

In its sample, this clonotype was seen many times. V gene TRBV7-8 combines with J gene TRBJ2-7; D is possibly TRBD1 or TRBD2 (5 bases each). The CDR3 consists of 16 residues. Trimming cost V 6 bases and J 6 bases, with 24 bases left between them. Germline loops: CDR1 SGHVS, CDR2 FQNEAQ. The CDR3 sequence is CASRRRDGTKVGEQYF. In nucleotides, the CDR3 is TGTGCCAGCAGACGCAGAGACGGGACGAAGGTAGGCGAGCAGTACTTC. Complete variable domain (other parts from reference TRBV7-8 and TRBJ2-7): GAGVSQSPRYKVAKRGQDVALRCDPISGHVSLFWYQQALGQGPEFLTYFQNEAQLDKSGLPSDRFFAERPEGSVSTLKIQRTQQEDSAVYLCASRRRDGTKVGEQYFGPGTRLTVT.

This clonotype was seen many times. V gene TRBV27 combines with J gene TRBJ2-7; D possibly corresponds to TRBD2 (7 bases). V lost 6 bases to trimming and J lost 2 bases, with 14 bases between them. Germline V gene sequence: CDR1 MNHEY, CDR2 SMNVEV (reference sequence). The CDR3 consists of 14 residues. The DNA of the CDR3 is TGTGCCAGCAGGCCCGAGGGGGGGACCTACGAGCAGTACTTC. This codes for CASRPEGGTYEQYF.

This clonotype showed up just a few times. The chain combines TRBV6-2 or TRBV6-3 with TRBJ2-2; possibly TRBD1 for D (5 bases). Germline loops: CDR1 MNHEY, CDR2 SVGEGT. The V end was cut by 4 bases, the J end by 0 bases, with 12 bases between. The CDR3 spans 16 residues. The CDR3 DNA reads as TGTGCCAGCAGTTCTTATGGACACGCGAACACCGGGGAGCTGTTTTTT. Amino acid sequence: CASSSYGHANTGELFF.

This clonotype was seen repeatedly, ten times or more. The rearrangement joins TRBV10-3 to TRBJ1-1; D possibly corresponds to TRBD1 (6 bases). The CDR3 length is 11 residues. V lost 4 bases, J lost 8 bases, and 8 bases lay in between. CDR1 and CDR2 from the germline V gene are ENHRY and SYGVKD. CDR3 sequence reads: CAISGGTEAFF. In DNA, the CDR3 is TGTGCCATCAGTGGGGGGACAGAAGCTTTCTTT.

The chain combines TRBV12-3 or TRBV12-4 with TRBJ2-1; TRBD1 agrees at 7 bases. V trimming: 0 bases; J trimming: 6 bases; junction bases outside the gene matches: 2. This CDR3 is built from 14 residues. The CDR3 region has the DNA TGTGCCAGCAGTTTAGCACAGGGGATCAATGAGCAGTTCTTC. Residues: CASSLAQGINEQFF.

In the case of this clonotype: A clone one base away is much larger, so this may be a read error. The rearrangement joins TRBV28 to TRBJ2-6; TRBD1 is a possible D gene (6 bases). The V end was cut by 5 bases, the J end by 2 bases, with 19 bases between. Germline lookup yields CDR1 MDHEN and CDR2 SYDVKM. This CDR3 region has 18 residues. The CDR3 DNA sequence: TGTGCCAGCAGTAAGAGGACAGTTCAAAACGCTGGGGCCAACGTCCTGACTTTC. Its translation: CASSKRTVQNAGANVLTF.

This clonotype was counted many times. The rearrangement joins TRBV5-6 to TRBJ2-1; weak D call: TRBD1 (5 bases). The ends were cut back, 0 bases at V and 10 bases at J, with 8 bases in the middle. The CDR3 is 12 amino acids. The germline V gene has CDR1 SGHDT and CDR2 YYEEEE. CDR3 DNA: TGTGCCAGCAGCTTGGGGACAACGGAGCAGTTCTTC. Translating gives CASSLGTTEQFF.

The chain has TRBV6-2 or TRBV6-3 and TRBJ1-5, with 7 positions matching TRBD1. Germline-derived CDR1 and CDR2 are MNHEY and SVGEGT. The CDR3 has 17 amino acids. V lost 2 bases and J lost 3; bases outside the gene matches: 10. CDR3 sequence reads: CASSYVKEQGYNQPQHF. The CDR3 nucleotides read TGTGCCAGCAGTTACGTAAAGGAACAGGGGTACAATCAGCCCCAGCATTTT.

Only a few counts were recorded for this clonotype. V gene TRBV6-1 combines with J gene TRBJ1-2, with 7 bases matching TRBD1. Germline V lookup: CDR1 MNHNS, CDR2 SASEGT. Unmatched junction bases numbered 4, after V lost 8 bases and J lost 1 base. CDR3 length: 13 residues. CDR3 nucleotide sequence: TGTGCCAGCGTAGGGACAGTTAACTATGGCTACACCTTC. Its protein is CASVGTVNYGYTF.

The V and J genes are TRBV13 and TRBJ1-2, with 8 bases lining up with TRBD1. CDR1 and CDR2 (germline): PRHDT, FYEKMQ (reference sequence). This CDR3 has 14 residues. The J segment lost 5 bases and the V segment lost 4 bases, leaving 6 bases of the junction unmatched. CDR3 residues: CASSSDRALYGYTF. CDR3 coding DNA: TGTGCCAGCAGCTCGGACAGGGCACTTTATGGCTACACCTTC.

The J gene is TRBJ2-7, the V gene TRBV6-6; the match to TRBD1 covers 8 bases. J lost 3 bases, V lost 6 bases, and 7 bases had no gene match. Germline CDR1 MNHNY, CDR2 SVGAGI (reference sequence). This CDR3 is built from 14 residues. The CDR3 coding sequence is TGTGCCAGCAGCCCGGGACAGGTTATCTACGAGCAGTACTTC. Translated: CASSPGQVIYEQYF.